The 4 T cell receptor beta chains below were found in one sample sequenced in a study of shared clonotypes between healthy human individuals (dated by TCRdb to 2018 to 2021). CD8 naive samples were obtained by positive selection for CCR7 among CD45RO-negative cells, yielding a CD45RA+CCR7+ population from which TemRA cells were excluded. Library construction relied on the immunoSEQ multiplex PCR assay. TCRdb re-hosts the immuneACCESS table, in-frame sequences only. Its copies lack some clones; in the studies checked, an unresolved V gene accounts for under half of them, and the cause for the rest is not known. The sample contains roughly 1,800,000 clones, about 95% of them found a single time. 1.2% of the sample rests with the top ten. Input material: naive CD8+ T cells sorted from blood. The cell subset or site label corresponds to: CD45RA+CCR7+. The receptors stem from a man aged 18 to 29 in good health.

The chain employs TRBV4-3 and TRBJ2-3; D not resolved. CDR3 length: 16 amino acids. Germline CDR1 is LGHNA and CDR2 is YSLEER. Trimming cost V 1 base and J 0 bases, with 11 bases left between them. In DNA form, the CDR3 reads TGCGCCAGCAGCCAAGCTGAGACCGAAAGCACAGATACGCAGTATTTT. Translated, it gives CASSQAETESTDTQYF.

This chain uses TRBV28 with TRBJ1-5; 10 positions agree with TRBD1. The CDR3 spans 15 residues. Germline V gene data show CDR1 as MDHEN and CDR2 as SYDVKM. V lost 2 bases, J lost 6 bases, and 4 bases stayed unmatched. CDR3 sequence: CASSLRGQGGQPQHF. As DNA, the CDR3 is TGTGCCAGCAGTTTACGAGGACAGGGGGGTCAGCCCCAGCATTTT.

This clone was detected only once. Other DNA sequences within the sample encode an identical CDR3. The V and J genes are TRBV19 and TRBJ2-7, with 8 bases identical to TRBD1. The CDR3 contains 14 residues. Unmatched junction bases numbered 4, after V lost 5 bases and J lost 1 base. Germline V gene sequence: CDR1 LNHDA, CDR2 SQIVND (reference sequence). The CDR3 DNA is TGTGCCAGTAGTCCCCAGGGGGCATCCTACGAGCAGTACTTC. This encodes CASSPQGASYEQYF.

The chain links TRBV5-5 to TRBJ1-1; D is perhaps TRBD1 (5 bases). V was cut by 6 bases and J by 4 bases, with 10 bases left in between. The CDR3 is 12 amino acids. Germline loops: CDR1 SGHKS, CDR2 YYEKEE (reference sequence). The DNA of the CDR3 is TGTGCCAGCAACCAGGGTGGCACTGAAGCTTTCTTT. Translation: CASNQGGTEAFF.